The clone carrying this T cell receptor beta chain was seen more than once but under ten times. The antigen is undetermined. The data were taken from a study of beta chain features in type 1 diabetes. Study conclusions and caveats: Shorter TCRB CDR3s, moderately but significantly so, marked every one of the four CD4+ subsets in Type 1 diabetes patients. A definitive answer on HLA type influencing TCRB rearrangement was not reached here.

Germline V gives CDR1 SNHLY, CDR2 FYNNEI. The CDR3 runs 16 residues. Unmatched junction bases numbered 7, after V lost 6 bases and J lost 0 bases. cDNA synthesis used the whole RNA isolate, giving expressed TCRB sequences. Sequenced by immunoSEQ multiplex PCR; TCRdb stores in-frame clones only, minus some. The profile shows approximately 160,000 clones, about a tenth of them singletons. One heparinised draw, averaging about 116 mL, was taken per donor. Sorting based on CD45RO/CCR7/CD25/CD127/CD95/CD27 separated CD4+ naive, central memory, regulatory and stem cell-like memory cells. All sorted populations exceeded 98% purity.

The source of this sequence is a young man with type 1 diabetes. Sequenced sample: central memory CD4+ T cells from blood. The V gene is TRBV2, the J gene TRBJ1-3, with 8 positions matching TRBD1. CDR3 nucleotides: TGTGCCAGCAGACCGGGACAGGCCGACTCTGGAAACACCATATATTTT. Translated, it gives CASRPGQADSGNTIYF.